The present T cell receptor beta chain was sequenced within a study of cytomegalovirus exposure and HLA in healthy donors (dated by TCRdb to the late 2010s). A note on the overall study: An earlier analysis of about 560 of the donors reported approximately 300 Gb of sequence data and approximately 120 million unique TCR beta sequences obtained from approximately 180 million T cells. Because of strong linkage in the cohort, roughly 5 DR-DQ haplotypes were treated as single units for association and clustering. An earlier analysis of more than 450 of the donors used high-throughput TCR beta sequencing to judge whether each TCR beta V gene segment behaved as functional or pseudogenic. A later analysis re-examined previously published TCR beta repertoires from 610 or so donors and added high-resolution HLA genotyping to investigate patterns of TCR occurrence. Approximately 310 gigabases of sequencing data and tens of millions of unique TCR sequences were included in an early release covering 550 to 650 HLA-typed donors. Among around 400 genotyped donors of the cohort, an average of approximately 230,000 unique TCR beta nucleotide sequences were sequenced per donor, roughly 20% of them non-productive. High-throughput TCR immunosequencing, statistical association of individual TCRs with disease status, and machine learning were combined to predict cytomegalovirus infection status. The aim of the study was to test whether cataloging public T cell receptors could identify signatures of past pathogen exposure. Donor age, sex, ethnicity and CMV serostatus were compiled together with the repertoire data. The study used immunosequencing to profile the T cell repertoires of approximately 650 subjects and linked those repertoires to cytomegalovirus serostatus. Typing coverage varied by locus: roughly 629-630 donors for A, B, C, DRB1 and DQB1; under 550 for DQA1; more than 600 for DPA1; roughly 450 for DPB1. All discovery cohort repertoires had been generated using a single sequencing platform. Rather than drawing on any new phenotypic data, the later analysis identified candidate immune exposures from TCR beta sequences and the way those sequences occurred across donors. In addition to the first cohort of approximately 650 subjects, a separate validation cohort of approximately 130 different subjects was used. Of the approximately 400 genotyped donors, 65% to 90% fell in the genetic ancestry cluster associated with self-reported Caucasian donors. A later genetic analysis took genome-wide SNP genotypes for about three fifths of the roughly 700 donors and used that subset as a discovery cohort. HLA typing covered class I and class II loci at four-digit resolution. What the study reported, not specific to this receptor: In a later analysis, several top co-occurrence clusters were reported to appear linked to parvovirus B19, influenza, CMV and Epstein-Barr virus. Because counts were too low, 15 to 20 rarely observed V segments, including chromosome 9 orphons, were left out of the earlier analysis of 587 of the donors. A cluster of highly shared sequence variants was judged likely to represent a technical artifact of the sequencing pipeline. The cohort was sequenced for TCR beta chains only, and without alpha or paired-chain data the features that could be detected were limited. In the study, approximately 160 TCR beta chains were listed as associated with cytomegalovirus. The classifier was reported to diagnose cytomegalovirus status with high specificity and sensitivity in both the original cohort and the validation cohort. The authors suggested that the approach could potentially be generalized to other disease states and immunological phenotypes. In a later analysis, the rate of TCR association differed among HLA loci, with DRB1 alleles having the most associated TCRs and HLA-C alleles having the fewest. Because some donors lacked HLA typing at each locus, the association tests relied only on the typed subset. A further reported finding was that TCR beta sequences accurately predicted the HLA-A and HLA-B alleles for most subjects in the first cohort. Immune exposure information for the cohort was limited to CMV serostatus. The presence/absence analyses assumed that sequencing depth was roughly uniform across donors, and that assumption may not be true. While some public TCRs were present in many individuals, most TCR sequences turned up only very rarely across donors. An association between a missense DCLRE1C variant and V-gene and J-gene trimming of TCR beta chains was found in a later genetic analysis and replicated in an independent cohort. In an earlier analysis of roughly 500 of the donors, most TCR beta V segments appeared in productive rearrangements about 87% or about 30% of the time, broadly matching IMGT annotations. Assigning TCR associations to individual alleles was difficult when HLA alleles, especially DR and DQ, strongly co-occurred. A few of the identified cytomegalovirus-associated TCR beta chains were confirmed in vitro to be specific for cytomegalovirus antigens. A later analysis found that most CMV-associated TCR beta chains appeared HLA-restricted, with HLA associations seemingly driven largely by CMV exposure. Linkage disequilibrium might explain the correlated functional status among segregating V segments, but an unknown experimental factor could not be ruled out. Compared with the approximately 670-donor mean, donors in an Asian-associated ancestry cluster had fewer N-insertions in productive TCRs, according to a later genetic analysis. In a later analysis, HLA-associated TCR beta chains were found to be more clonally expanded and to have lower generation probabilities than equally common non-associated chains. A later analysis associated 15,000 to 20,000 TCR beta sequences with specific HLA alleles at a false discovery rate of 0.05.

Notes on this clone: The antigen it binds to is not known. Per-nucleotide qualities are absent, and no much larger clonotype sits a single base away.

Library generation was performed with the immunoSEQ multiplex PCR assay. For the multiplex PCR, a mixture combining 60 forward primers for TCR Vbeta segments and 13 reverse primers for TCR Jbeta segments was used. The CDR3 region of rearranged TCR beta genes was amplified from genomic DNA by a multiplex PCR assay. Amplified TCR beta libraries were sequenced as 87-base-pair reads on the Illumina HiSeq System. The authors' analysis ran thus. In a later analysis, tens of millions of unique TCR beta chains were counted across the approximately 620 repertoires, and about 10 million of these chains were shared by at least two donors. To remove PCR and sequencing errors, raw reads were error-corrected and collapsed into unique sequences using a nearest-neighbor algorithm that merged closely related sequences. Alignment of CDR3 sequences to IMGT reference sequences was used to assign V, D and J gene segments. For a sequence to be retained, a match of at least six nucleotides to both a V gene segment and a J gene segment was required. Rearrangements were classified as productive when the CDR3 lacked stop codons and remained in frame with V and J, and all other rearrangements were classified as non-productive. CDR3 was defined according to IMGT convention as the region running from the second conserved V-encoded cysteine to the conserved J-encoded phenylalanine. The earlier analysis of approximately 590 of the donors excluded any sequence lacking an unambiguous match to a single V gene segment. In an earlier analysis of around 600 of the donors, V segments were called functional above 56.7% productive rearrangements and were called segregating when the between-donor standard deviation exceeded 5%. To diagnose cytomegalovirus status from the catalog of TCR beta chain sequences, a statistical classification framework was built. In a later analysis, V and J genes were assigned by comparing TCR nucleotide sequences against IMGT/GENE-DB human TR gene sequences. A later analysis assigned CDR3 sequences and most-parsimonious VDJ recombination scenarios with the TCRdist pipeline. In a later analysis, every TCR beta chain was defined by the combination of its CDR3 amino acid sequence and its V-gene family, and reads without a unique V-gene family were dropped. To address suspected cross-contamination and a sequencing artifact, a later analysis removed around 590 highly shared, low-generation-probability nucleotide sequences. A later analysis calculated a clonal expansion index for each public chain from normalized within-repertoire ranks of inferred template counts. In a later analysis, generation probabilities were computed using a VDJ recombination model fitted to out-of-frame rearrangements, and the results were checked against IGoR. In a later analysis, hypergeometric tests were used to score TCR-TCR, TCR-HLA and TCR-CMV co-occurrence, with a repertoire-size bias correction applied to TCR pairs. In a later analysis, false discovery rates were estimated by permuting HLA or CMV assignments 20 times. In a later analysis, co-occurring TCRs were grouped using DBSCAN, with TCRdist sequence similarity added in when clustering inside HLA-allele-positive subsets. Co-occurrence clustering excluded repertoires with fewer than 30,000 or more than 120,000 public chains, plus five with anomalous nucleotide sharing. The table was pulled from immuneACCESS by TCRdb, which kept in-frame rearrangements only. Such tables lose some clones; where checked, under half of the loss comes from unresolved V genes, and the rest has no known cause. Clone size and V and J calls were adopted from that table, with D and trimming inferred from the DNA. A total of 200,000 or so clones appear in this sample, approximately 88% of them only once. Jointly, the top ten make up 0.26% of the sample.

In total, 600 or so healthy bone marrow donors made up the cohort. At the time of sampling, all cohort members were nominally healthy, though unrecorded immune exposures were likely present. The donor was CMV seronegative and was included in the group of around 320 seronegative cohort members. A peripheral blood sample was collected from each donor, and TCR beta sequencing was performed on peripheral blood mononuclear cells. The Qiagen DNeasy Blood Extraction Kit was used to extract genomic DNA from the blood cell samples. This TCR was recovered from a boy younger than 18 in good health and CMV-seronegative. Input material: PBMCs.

The DNA sequence is as follows: TGTGCCTGGAGACCCAGCAGGGGAAGCAATCAGCCCCAGCATTTT. Its coded protein is CAWRPSRGSNQPQHF. This receptor chain uses TRBV30 and TRBJ1-5, and TRBD1 may be the D gene, going by 6 matching bases. CDR1 and CDR2, looked up from the germline V gene (reference sequence), are GTSNPN and SVGIG. Deletion took 3 bases off V and 1 base off J, with a span of 13 bases between the germline ends. The CDR3 sequence holds 15 residues, the cysteine and phenylalanine included. Only CDR3 DNA remains: 45 bases, in frame from the first base.